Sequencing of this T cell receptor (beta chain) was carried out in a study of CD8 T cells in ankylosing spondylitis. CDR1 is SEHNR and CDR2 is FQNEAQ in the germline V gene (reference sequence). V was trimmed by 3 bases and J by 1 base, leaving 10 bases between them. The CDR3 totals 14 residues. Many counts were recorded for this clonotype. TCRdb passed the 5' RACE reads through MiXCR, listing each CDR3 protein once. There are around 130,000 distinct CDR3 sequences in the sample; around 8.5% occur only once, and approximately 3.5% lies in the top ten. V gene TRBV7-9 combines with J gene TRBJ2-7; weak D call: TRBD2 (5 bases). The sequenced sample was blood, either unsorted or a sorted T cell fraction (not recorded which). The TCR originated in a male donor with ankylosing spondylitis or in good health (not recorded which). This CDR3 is CASSFSGSSYEQYF. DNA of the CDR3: TGTGCCAGCAGCTTCAGCGGATCTTCCTACGAGCAGTACTTC. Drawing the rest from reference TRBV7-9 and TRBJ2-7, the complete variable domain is DTGVSQNPRHKITKRGQNVTFRCDPISEHNRLYWYRQTLGQGPEFLTYFQNEAQLEKSRLLSDRFSAERPKGSFSTLEIQRTEQGDSAMYLCASSFSGSSYEQYFGPGTRLTVT.